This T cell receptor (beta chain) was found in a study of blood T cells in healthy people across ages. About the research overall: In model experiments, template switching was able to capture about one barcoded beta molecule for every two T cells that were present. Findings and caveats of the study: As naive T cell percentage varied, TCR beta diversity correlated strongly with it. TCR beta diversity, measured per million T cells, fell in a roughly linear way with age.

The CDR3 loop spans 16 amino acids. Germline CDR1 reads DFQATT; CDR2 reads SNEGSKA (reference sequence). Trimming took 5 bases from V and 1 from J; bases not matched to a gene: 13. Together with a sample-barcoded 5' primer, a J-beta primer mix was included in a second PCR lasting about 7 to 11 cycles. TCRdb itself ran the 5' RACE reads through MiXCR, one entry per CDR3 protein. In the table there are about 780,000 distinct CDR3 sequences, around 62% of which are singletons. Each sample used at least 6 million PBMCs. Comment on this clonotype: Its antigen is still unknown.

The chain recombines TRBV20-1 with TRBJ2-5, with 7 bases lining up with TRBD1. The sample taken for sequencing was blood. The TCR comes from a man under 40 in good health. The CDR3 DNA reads TGCAGTGCTTCACAGTTCAATTACAGGGGCCAAGAGACCCAGTACTTC. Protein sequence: CSASQFNYRGQETQYF.